These T cell receptor beta chains were read from a single sample in a study of technical replicates of blood from a handful of donors. TCRdb keeps only in-frame clones here, not all; method: immunoSEQ multiplex PCR. The data hold more than 60,000 clones, with approximately 93% observed a single time. Sequencing was done on a sample of T cells isolated from PBMCs. These receptors originate from a human donor in good health. CDR3s include the opening cysteine and the closing phenylalanine or tryptophan. The D gene is left open where the match is weak. Size tells how often a clone was seen (once, few, many) or the class of an expanded clone, and some rows leave it out.

clone size	J gene	D gene	V gene	CDR3 protein	CDR3 DNA
once	TRBJ2-7	NA	TRBV2	CASTLVPGEQYF	TGTGCCAGCACTTTGGTCCCGGGCGAGCAGTACTTC
once	TRBJ2-7	TRBD2	TRBV6-5	CASSYSRLAAYEQYF	TGTGCCAGCAGTTACTCGAGACTAGCGGCCTACGAGCAGTACTTC
NA	TRBJ2-7	NA	TRBV6-6	CASTSDRSNEQYF	TGTGCCAGCACCTCCGACAGGTCCAACGAGCAGTACTTC
NA	TRBJ1-2	TRBD1	TRBV5-1	CASSLQGGYGYTF	TGCGCCAGCAGCTTACAGGGGGGCTATGGCTACACCTTC
NA	TRBJ2-7	NA	TRBV6-5	CASSYNVFTAEEQQYF	TGTGCCAGCAGTTACAACGTTTTTACCGCGGAGGAGCAGCAGTACTTC
NA	TRBJ2-2	NA	TRBV21-1	CASSNCNQDRVSGELFF	TGTGCCAGCAGCAATTGTAATCAGGACAGGGTCTCCGGGGAGCTGTTTTTT
NA	TRBJ2-7	NA	TRBV5-1	CASSFRGNYEQYF	TGCGCCAGCAGCTTTCGGGGTAACTACGAGCAGTACTTC
NA	TRBJ2-7	TRBD2	TRBV5-1	CASSPVGAGLEQYF	TGCGCCAGCAGCCCCGTTGGAGCGGGGCTCGAGCAGTACTTC
NA	TRBJ1-1	NA	TRBV11-2	CASSLVGAGSTLVGAFF	TGTGCCAGCAGCTTAGTGGGGGCAGGGAGTACCTTGGTTGGAGCTTTCTTT
NA	TRBJ2-7	TRBD1	TRBV7-9	CASSGGTGRSYEQYF	TGTGCCAGCAGCGGGGGGACAGGGCGCTCCTACGAGCAGTACTTC
NA	TRBJ1-2	NA	TRBV6-4	CASSPHTNNYGYTF	TGTGCCAGCAGTCCCCACACAAATAACTATGGCTACACCTTC
NA	TRBJ2-7	TRBD1	TRBV15	CATSRTGQGVGEQYF	TGTGCCACCAGCAGAACGGGTCAGGGGGTGGGGGAGCAGTACTTC
NA	TRBJ1-1	NA	TRBV18	CASSLRDGGNSEAFF	TGTGCCAGCTCTCTCCGGGACGGGGGAAACAGTGAAGCTTTCTTT
NA	TRBJ1-1	NA	TRBV9	CASSGGVRNTEAFF	TGTGCCAGCAGCGGGGGGGTTCGGAACACTGAAGCTTTCTTT
once	TRBJ1-1	NA	TRBV18	CASSPTGATNTEAFF	TGTGCCAGCTCTCCAACCGGAGCTACGAACACTGAAGCTTTCTTT
NA	TRBJ2-1	TRBD2	TRBV4-3	CASSQDLGSGRADEQFF	TGCGCCAGCAGCCAAGACCTAGGAAGCGGGAGGGCCGATGAGCAGTTCTTC
NA	TRBJ2-2	TRBD2	TRBV7-8	CASSLSGSGELFF	TGTGCCAGCAGCTTAAGCGGGAGCGGGGAGCTGTTTTTT
NA	TRBJ1-2	NA	TRBV27	CASSQGAGPSYGYTF	TGTGCCAGCAGCCAAGGGGCAGGGCCCTCCTATGGCTACACCTTC
NA	TRBJ2-7	NA	TRBV5-1	CASSPQGFTYEQYF	TGCGCCAGCAGCCCGCAGGGCTTTACCTACGAGCAGTACTTC
NA	TRBJ1-3	TRBD1	TRBV30	CAWSTGAGNTIYF	TGTGCCTGGAGTACAGGGGCTGGAAACACCATATATTTT
few	TRBJ1-1	NA	TRBV29-1	CSVWSFGADEAFF	TGCAGCGTTTGGAGCTTTGGGGCCGATGAAGCTTTCTTT
NA	TRBJ2-2	NA	TRBV29-1	CSVADRIDNANTGELFF	TGCAGCGTTGCCGACAGGATAGATAACGCGAACACCGGGGAGCTGTTTTTT
NA	TRBJ1-4	TRBD1	TRBV30	CACSAGTGLEKLFF	TGTGCCTGTTCCGCCGGGACAGGGCTAGAAAAACTGTTTTTT
once	TRBJ1-1	NA	TRBV30	CAWSAQPKAFF	TGTGCCTGGAGTGCACAGCCTAAAGCTTTCTTT
NA	TRBJ1-2	TRBD1	TRBV30	CAWSPDRDYGYTF	TGTGCCTGGAGCCCCGACAGGGACTATGGCTACACCTTC
NA	TRBJ1-1	NA	TRBV5-1	CASSLGSNTEAFF	TGCGCCAGCAGCCTCGGGTCGAACACTGAAGCTTTCTTT
NA	TRBJ1-5	NA	TRBV25-1	CASSATGEGGPQHF	TGTGCCAGCAGTGCCACTGGGGAAGGGGGGCCCCAGCATTTT
NA	TRBJ2-2	NA	TRBV28	CASSPPTGEGAGELFF	TGTGCCAGCAGTCCACCGACAGGGGAGGGCGCCGGGGAGCTGTTTTTT
NA	TRBJ1-6	NA	TRBV6-1	CASSDFGGSYNSPLHF	TGTGCCAGCAGTGACTTCGGGGGCTCCTATAATTCACCCCTCCACTTT
NA	TRBJ2-7	NA	TRBV6-1	CATPSTEKTYEQYF	TGTGCCACCCCTTCAACAGAAAAAACCTACGAGCAGTACTTC
NA	TRBJ2-7	NA	TRBV27	CASSFGRDDYEQYF	TGTGCCAGCAGTTTTGGACGGGATGACTACGAGCAGTACTTC
NA	TRBJ2-7	TRBD1	TRBV18	CASSNGQAYEQYF	TGTGCCAGCTCAAATGGACAGGCCTACGAGCAGTACTTC
NA	TRBJ2-5	TRBD2	TRBV30	CAWRAGGAETQYF	TGTGCCTGGCGGGCGGGAGGGGCCGAGACCCAGTACTTC
NA	TRBJ2-3	TRBD1	TRBV9	CASSVEAGQDVTDTQYF	TGTGCCAGCAGCGTAGAGGCGGGACAGGATGTCACAGATACGCAGTATTTT
NA	TRBJ2-3	TRBD2	TRBV5-8	CASSFLSGRFVSGTDTQYF	TGTGCCAGCAGCTTCCTTAGCGGGAGATTTGTGAGTGGCACAGATACGCAGTATTTT
once	TRBJ1-1	NA	TRBV6-6	CASSYSGRPGTEAFF	TGTGCCAGCAGTTACAGTGGCAGACCGGGCACTGAAGCTTTCTTT
NA	TRBJ2-7	NA	TRBV18	CASSQGLSYEQYF	TGTGCCAGCTCACAGGGACTGAGCTACGAGCAGTACTTC
NA	TRBJ2-3	NA	TRBV27	CASSIVTRVDTDTQYF	TGTGCCAGCAGTATTGTTACCCGAGTCGACACAGATACGCAGTATTTT
NA	TRBJ1-4	TRBD1	TRBV9	CASSVQPGQGAEKLFF	TGTGCCAGCAGCGTTCAGCCGGGACAGGGGGCTGAAAAACTGTTTTTT
NA	TRBJ2-7	TRBD2	TRBV9	CASSFGTSGPYEQYF	TGTGCCAGCAGCTTCGGGACTAGCGGGCCCTACGAGCAGTACTTC
NA	TRBJ1-2	TRBD1	TRBV7-2	CASSLAMDRSYGYTF	TGTGCCAGCAGCTTAGCTATGGACAGGAGCTATGGCTACACCTTC
NA	TRBJ1-4	NA	TRBV28	CATRTINREKLFF	TGTGCCACCAGGACAATCAATCGGGAAAAACTGTTTTTT
NA	TRBJ2-1	TRBD1	TRBV11-2	CASSKDRVNEQFF	TGTGCCAGCAGTAAAGACAGGGTCAATGAGCAGTTCTTC
NA	TRBJ2-1	NA	TRBV5-6	CASSANREVFNNEQFF	TGTGCCAGCAGCGCAAACAGGGAAGTCTTTAACAATGAGCAGTTCTTC
NA	TRBJ2-1	TRBD2	TRBV27	CASGLAEDNEQFF	TGTGCCAGCGGACTAGCGGAGGACAATGAGCAGTTCTTC
NA	TRBJ2-3	NA	TRBV5-1	CASSPRMGSTDTQYF	TGCGCCAGTTCCCCCAGGATGGGCAGCACAGATACGCAGTATTTT
NA	TRBJ1-3	TRBD1	TRBV6-1	CASSGRTGTMDGNTIYF	TGTGCCAGCAGTGGACGGACAGGGACAATGGATGGAAACACCATATATTTT
NA	TRBJ2-1	TRBD2	TRBV7-9	CASSLWDGGSSYNEQFF	TGTGCCAGCAGCTTATGGGACGGGGGGAGCTCCTACAATGAGCAGTTCTTC
NA	TRBJ1-1	NA	TRBV6-5	CASSKGALNTEAFF	TGTGCCAGCAGCAAGGGAGCTTTGAACACTGAAGCTTTCTTT
few	TRBJ1-2	TRBD1	TRBV5-1	CASSLVTGETSGYTF	TGCGCCAGCAGCTTGGTCACAGGGGAGACAAGCGGCTACACCTTC
NA	TRBJ1-2	TRBD1	TRBV11-3	CASSQGTDYGYTF	TGTGCCAGCAGCCAAGGGACAGACTATGGCTACACCTTC
NA	TRBJ1-2	TRBD1	TRBV7-8	CASSLSSQGANYGYTF	TGTGCCAGCAGCTTAAGTTCTCAGGGGGCAAACTATGGCTACACCTTC
NA	TRBJ1-1	TRBD1	TRBV5-1	CASSLPGQGAFEAFF	TGCGCCAGCAGCTTGCCCGGACAGGGGGCTTTTGAAGCTTTCTTT
NA	TRBJ2-7	TRBD1	TRBV4-1	CASSQRQGASSSYEQYF	TGCGCCAGCAGCCAAAGACAGGGGGCCTCATCCTCCTACGAGCAGTACTTC
NA	TRBJ2-7	NA	TRBV5-4	CASSLEPSSSYEQYF	TGTGCCAGCAGCTTGGAACCCTCTAGCTCCTACGAGCAGTACTTC